Following are 2 T cell receptor beta chains from one sample sequenced in a study of T cells after yellow fever vaccination. TCRdb reanalysed the 5' RACE reads using MiXCR and keeps one entry per CDR3 protein. This sample has 620,000 or so distinct CDR3 sequences, with around 17% found just once. The sequenced sample was PBMCs, obtained 5 days after the first yellow fever vaccination. Receptors originate from a man aged 18-30 years who received the YFV17D yellow fever vaccine.

The chain employs TRBV7-2 and TRBJ1-2; D is possibly TRBD1 (6 bases). The CDR3 is made up of 14 amino acids. The V end was cut by 0 bases, the J end by 8 bases, with 13 bases between. Germline V lookup: CDR1 SGHTA, CDR2 FQGNSA. The CDR3 DNA sequence: TGTGCCAGCAGCTTAGCTTCTGCAGGGGTCGGCTACACCTTC. Residues: CASSLASAGVGYTF.

The genes are TRBV7-8 and TRBJ2-7, with 8 bases fitting TRBD2. Germline V gives CDR1 SGHVS, CDR2 FQNEAQ. This CDR3 is 16 amino acids long. V lost 4 bases and J lost 0; bases outside the gene matches: 8. CDR3 sequence reads: CASSSLGGTSSYEQYV. The CDR3 nucleotides read TGTGCCAGCAGCTCTTTAGGTGGGACTAGCTCCTACGAGCAGTACGTC.